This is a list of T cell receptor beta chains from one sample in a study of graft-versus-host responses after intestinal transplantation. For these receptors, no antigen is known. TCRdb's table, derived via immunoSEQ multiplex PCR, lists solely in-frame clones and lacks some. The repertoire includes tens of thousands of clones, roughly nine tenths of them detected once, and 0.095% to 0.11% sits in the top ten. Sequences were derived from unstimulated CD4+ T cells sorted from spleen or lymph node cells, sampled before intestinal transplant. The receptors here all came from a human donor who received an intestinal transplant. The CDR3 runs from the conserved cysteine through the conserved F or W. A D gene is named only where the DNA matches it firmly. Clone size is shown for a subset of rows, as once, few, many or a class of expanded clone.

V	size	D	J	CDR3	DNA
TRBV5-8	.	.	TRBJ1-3	CASSLVGDSGNTIYF	TGTGCCAGCAGCTTGGTGGGAGACTCTGGAAACACCATATATTTT
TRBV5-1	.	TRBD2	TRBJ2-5	CASSLDVTSAGGETQYF	TGCGCCAGCAGCTTGGACGTGACTAGCGCCGGGGGAGAGACCCAGTACTTC
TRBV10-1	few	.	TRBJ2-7	CATQIASSSYEQYF	TGCGCCACCCAAATAGCATCCTCCTCCTACGAGCAGTACTTC
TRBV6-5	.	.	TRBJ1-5	CASRRRGAGNQPQHF	TGTGCCAGCCGCAGACGGGGGGCGGGCAATCAGCCCCAGCATTTT
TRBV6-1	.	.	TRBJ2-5	CASTWQEETQYF	TGTGCCAGCACCTGGCAGGAAGAGACCCAGTACTTC
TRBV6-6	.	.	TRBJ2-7	CASSYYGLHSYEQYF	TGTGCCAGCAGTTACTACGGGTTACACTCCTACGAGCAGTACTTC
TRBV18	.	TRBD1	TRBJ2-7	CASSPDRLREQYF	TGTGCCAGCTCCCCGGACAGGCTCCGCGAGCAGTACTTC
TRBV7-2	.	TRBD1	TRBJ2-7	CASSLEAGGWNEQYF	TGTGCCAGCAGCTTAGAGGCAGGGGGCTGGAACGAGCAGTACTTC
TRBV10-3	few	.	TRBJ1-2	CAIQTGPKGGYTF	TGTGCCATCCAAACAGGGCCCAAGGGGGGCTACACCTTC
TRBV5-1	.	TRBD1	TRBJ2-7	CASSLAPGGSYEQYF	TGCGCCAGCAGCTTGGCGCCAGGGGGCTCCTACGAGCAGTACTTC
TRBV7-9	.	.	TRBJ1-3	CASSPVGGRGSSGNTIYF	TGTGCCAGCAGCCCTGTGGGGGGGAGGGGGAGCTCTGGAAACACCATATATTTT
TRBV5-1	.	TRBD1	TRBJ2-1	CASSRGGTGGYNEQFF	TGCGCCAGCAGCCGGGGCGGGACAGGGGGCTACAATGAGCAGTTCTTC
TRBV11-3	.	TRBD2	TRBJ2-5	CASSPSGGAETQYF	TGTGCCAGCAGCCCTAGCGGGGGGGCAGAGACCCAGTACTTC
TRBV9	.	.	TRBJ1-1	CASSPHLAGGNEAFF	TGTGCCAGCAGCCCCCACTTGGCGGGGGGAAATGAAGCTTTCTTT
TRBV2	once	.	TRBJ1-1	CASSDLGQLNTEAFF	TGTGCCAGCAGTGATTTAGGACAGTTGAACACTGAAGCTTTCTTT
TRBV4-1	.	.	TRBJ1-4	CASSQEWGSFGANEKLFF	TGCGCCAGCAGCCAAGAGTGGGGCTCCTTTGGGGCTAATGAAAAACTGTTTTTT
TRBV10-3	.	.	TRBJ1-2	CAIRGDSNYGYTF	TGTGCCATCAGAGGCGACAGTAACTATGGCTACACCTTC
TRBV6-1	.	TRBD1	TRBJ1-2	CASSEAPLRTGWSYGYTF	TGTGCCAGCAGTGAAGCCCCACTGCGGACAGGTTGGAGCTATGGCTACACCTTC
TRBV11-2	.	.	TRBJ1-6	CASSHPGQGLRTPLHF	TGTGCCAGCAGCCATCCCGGGCAGGGGCTTAGAACACCCCTCCACTTT
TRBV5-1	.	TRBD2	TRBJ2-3	CASIRGGSTDTQYF	TGCGCCAGCATACGGGGGGGATCGACAGATACGCAGTATTTT
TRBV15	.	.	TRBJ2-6	CATKRSSGANVLTF	TGTGCCACTAAAAGGAGCTCTGGGGCCAACGTCCTGACTTTC
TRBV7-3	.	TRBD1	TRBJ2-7	CASSLGQGDSYEQYF	TGTGCCAGCAGCTTAGGACAGGGTGACTCCTACGAGCAGTACTTC
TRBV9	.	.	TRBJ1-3	CASSPGNGRNTIYF	TGTGCCAGCAGCCCGGGGAACGGAAGAAACACCATATATTTT
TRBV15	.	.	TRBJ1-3	CATSRAQGIGNTIYF	TGTGCCACCAGCAGAGCCCAGGGGATAGGAAACACCATATATTTT
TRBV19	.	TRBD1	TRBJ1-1	CASSIWKGAEAQNTEAFF	TGTGCCAGTAGTATATGGAAGGGGGCCGAAGCCCAGAACACTGAAGCTTTCTTT
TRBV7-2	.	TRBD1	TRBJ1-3	CASSLGPGQGNTIYF	TGTGCCAGCAGCTTAGGGCCGGGACAGGGAAACACCATATATTTT
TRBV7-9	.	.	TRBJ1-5	CASGAINSNQPQHF	TGTGCCAGCGGGGCTATCAATAGCAATCAGCCCCAGCATTTT
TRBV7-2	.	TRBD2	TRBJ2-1	CASSLRRGAGNEQFF	TGTGCCAGCAGCTTGAGGCGGGGGGCGGGCAATGAGCAGTTCTTC
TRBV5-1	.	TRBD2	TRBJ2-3	CASSLGTSEGTDTQYF	TGCGCCAGCAGCTTGGGGACTAGCGAAGGCACAGATACGCAGTATTTT
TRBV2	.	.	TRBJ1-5	CASSEGRGGQPQHF	TGTGCCAGCAGTGAAGGACGGGGGGGACAGCCCCAGCATTTT
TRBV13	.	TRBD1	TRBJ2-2	CASSLDRGNTGELFF	TGTGCCAGCAGCTTAGACAGGGGGAACACCGGGGAGCTGTTTTTT
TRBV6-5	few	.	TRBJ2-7	CATGQGPYEQYF	TGTGCCACAGGGCAGGGCCCCTACGAGCAGTACTTC
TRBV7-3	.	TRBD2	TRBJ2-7	CASSSDLAGGYEQYF	TGTGCCAGCAGCTCGGACCTAGCGGGGGGATACGAGCAGTACTTC
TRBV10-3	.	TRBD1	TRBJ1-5	CAISPGTGGEQPQHF	TGTGCCATCAGTCCCGGGACAGGGGGGGAACAGCCCCAGCATTTT
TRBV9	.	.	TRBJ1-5	CASSPRGDSNQPQHF	TGTGCCAGCAGCCCCCGGGGGGATAGCAATCAGCCCCAGCATTTT
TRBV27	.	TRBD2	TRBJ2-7	CASSLSRLAGDYEQYF	TGTGCCAGCAGTTTATCGCGGCTAGCGGGGGACTACGAGCAGTACTTC
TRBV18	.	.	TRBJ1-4	CASSPGRGGEKLFF	TGTGCCAGCTCACCAGGCAGGGGTGGTGAAAAACTGTTTTTT
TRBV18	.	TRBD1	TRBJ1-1	CASSRDRNTEAFF	TGTGCCAGCTCACGGGACAGGAACACTGAAGCTTTCTTT
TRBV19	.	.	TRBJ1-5	CATADRPYSNQPQHF	TGTGCCACGGCGGACAGACCCTATAGCAATCAGCCCCAGCATTTT
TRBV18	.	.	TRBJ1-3	CASSLDPSGNTIYF	TGTGCCAGCTCACTAGATCCCTCTGGAAACACCATATATTTT
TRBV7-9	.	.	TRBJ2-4	CASQSRRGAKNIQYF	TGTGCCAGCCAATCCCGCCGGGGGGCCAAAAACATTCAGTACTTC